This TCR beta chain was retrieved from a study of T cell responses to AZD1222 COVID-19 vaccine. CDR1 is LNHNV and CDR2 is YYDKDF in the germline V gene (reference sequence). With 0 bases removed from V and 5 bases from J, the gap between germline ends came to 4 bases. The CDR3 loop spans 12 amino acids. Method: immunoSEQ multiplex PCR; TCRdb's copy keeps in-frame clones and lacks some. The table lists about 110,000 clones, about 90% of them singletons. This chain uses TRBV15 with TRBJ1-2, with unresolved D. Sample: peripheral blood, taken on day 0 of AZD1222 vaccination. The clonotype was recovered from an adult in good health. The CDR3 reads CATSREGYGYTF. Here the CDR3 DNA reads TGTGCCACCAGCAGAGAGGGGTATGGCTACACCTTC.